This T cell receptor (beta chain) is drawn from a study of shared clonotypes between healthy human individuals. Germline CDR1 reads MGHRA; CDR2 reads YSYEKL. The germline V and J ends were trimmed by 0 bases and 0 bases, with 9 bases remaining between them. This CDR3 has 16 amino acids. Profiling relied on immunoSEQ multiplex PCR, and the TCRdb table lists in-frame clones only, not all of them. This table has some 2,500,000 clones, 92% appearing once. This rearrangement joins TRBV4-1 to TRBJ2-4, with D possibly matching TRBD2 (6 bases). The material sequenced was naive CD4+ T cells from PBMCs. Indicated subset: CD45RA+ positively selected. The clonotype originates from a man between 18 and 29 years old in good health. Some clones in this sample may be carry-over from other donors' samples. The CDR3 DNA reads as TGCGCCAGCAGCCAAGATCGGGAGCGAGCCAAAAACATTCAGTACTTC. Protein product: CASSQDRERAKNIQYF.